This T cell receptor beta chain comes out of a study of T-cell reconstitution after alpha-beta-depleted transplantation in children. This clonotype was recorded at least ten times. Unique molecular identifiers were incorporated into the prepared TCRbeta library. From the PCR reads, TCRdb called clonotypes with MiXCR, one entry per CDR3 protein. The sample holds over 550,000 distinct CDR3 sequences, about 10% seen once. Germline V gives CDR1 DFQATT, CDR2 SNEGSKA (reference sequence). With 3 bases removed from V and 2 bases from J, the gap between germline ends came to 11 bases. This CDR3 region has 13 residues.

The V and J genes are TRBV20-1 and TRBJ2-7, with a tentative D call TRBD2 (6 bases). Sequencing was performed on PBMCs from the stem cell graft donor, taken from the stem cell graft. The TCR was taken from a human donor who donated a stem cell graft to a child with acute myeloid leukemia. The CDR3 DNA follows: TGCAGTGCTAGCGGGAGTCGCACCTACGAGCAGTACTTC. Amino acid sequence: CSASGSRTYEQYF.